The 11 T cell receptor beta chains below were found in one sample sequenced in a study of CD8 T cells in Susac syndrome. The authors reverse transcribed roughly 0.5 to 1 ug RNA with random hexamers. From the immunoSEQ multiplex PCR reads, TCRdb called clonotypes with MiXCR, one entry per CDR3 protein. Of approximately 150,000 distinct CDR3 sequences listed, approximately 94% are singletons. Sequenced sample: CD4+ T cells from PBMCs. These receptors originate from a human donor with multiple sclerosis.

This chain links TRBV14 with TRBJ2-7, with 7 bases aligning to TRBD1. V was clipped by 9 bases and J by 2 bases; unmatched bases: 7. The CDR3 sequence is 13 residues long. Germline V gene data show CDR1 as SGHDN and CDR2 as FVKESK. Here the CDR3 reads CARRQGNPYEQYF. In DNA form, the CDR3 reads TGTGCCAGGAGACAGGGAAACCCCTACGAGCAGTACTTC.

This clonotype was detected only once. The rearrangement links TRBV12-3 or TRBV12-4 to TRBJ2-3; D unresolved. The CDR3 length is 12 residues. The V and J ends lost 3 bases and 10 bases respectively, with 11 bases between them. The CDR3 DNA sequence: TGTGCCAGCAGTTTGGGCCTAGGGCCGCAGTATTTT. Residues: CASSLGLGPQYF.

This chain connects TRBV6-2 or TRBV6-3 to TRBJ2-1; 7 nucleotides agree with TRBD2. V lost 8 bases, J lost 0 bases, and 10 bases stayed unmatched. CDR1 and CDR2 (germline): MNHEY, SVGEGT. This CDR3 comprises 16 residues. The CDR3: CASRWGGTNSYNEQFF. CDR3 sequence (DNA): TGTGCCAGCCGCTGGGGGGGGACTAACTCCTACAATGAGCAGTTCTTC.

The chain joins TRBV2 to TRBJ2-5; D is uncertain. The CDR3 has 10 amino acids. The ends were cut back, 2 bases at V and 14 bases at J, with 9 bases in the middle. Germline CDR1 reads SNHLY; CDR2 reads FYNNEI. CDR3 sequence reads: CASSEIGTYF. The DNA for the CDR3 is TGTGCCAGCAGTGAAATCGGAACCTACTTC.

The gene calls are TRBV30 and TRBJ1-3; the match to TRBD1 covers 7 bases. This CDR3 is built from 12 residues. Germline CDR1 and CDR2: GTSNPN and SVGIG (reference sequence). J was trimmed by 2 bases and V by 8 bases; bases with no gene match: 3. CDR3 sequence reads: CARGQAGNTIYF. CDR3 nucleotides: TGTGCCCGAGGACAGGCTGGAAACACCATATATTTT. The variable domain in full, completed from reference TRBV30 and TRBJ1-3, reads SQTIHQWPATLVQPVGSPLSLECTVEGTSNPNLYWYRQAAGRGLQLLFYSVGIGQISSEVPQNLSASRPQDRQFILSSKKLLLSDSGFYLCARGQAGNTIYFGEGSWLTVV.

The rearrangement joins TRBV29-1 to TRBJ1-5; TRBD1 matches at 9 bases. Germline V gene data show CDR1 as SQVTM and CDR2 as ANQGSEA. This CDR3 comprises 13 residues. The V gene end was trimmed by 7 bases and the J gene end by 7 bases; junction bases not matched to a gene: 8. The CDR3 coding sequence is TGCAGCGCGGGACAGGGCGGGAAGCAGCCCCAGCATTTT. Amino acids: CSAGQGGKQPQHF. Supplemented by reference TRBV29-1 and TRBJ1-5, the full variable domain reads SAVISQKPSRDICQRGTSLTIQCQVDSQVTMMFWYRQQPGQSLTLIATANQGSEATYESGFVIDKFPISRPNLTFSTLTVSNMSPEDSSIYLCSAGQGGKQPQHFGDGTRLSIL.

This rearrangement joins TRBV6-1 to TRBJ1-1, with 7 bases lining up with TRBD1. Germline loops: CDR1 MNHNS, CDR2 SASEGT. The CDR3 totals 15 residues. The junction had 12 bases not matched to a gene; V was cut back by 7 bases and J by 4 bases. Here the CDR3 reads CASNRGAGGSTEAFF. In DNA form, the CDR3 reads TGTGCCAGCAACAGGGGCGCCGGAGGTTCCACTGAAGCTTTCTTT.

The chain employs TRBV6-5 and TRBJ2-3; D may be TRBD1 or TRBD2 (5 bases each). V was shortened by 0 bases and J by 0 bases, with 13 bases between the two germline ends. The germline V gene has CDR1 MNHEY and CDR2 SVGAGI. CDR3 length: 17 amino acids. The DNA for the CDR3 is TGTGCCAGCAGTTACTCCGGATTGAGGGGCAGCACAGATACGCAGTATTTT. Its protein product is CASSYSGLRGSTDTQYF.

V gene TRBV28 combines with J gene TRBJ1-1, with unresolved D. This CDR3 has 11 residues. V was shortened by 5 bases and J by 10 bases, with 11 bases between the two germline ends. Germline assignment: CDR1 MDHEN and CDR2 SYDVKM. The CDR3 loop is CASSHYTGAFF. In nucleotides, the CDR3 is TGTGCCAGCAGTCACTACACGGGAGCTTTCTTT.

The chain has TRBV2 and TRBJ2-5, with 8 nucleotides matching TRBD2. The CDR3 has 15 amino acids. Trimming at V came to 1 base and at J to 4 bases, leaving 5 bases not matched to a gene. CDR1 is SNHLY, CDR2 FYNNEI, per germline. The CDR3 region is CASSEVAGLRETQYF. In nucleotides, the CDR3 is TGTGCCAGCAGTGAAGTAGCGGGACTGCGAGAGACCCAGTACTTC. Looking up the rest from reference TRBV2 and TRBJ2-5 gives the full variable domain: EPEVTQTPSHQVTQMGQEVILRCVPISNHLYFYWYRQILGQKVEFLVSFYNNEISEKSEIFDDQFSVERPDGSNFTLKIRSTKLEDSAMYFCASSEVAGLRETQYFGPGTRLLVL.

The chain has TRBV6-6 and TRBJ2-7; D call uncertain. The ends were cut back, 5 bases at V and 1 base at J, with 18 bases in the middle. The CDR3 sequence is 16 residues long. Germline V CDR1 and CDR2: MNHNY, SVGAGI (reference sequence). DNA of the CDR3: TGTGCCAGCAGTCACGAACGCCCTATGGGTTCCTACGAGCAGTACTTC. This sequence encodes CASSHERPMGSYEQYF.